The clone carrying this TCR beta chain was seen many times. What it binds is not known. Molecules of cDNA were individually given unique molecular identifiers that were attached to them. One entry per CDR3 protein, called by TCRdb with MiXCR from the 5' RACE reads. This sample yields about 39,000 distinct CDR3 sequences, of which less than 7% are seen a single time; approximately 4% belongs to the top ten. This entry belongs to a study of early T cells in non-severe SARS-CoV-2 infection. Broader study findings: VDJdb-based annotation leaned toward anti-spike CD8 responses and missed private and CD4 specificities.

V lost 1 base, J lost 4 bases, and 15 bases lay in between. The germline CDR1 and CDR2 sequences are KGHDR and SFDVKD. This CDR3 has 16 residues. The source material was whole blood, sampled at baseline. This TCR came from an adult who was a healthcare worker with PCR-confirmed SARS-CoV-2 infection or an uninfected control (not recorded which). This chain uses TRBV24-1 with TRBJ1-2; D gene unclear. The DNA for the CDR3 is TGTGCCACCAGTGATTTAAGGCCGGGGAAGGGCTATGGCTACACCTTC. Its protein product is CATSDLRPGKGYGYTF.